The clone carrying this TCR beta chain was counted between two and nine times. The antigen remains unidentified. These data come from a study of beta chain features in type 1 diabetes. Germline CDR1 SGHNT, CDR2 YYREEE (reference sequence). The V end was cut by 4 bases, the J end by 1 base, with 14 bases between. This CDR3 is built from 15 residues. TCRB transcripts that were expressed got sequenced, as all of the isolated RNA had been reverse transcribed. Repertoires were generated with immunoSEQ multiplex PCR, while TCRdb's copy carries only in-frame clones and drops some. The repertoire holds some 350,000 clones, with approximately 13% as singletons. Broader study findings: The influence of HLA type on TCRB rearrangement stayed undetermined. Moderately but significantly shorter TCRB CDR3s were found in Type 1 diabetes patients in all four CD4+ subsets. For cells with high TCR expression, cDNA sequencing could yield over-representation. Insertions at VDJ junctions were less frequent in type 1 diabetes patients. These patients also deleted more nucleotides at the same junctions. Among patients, naive, central memory and Treg TCRB repertoires appeared more similar than among healthy donors.

The rearrangement links TRBV5-4 to TRBJ1-1; D call uncertain. Source material: naive CD4+ T cells from blood. This receptor was identified in a woman between 18 and 29 years old with type 1 diabetes. Written as DNA, the CDR3 is TGTGCCAGCAGCCTCGCCCGTCAGGAGAACACTGAAGCTTTCTTT. It yields the protein CASSLARQENTEAFF.